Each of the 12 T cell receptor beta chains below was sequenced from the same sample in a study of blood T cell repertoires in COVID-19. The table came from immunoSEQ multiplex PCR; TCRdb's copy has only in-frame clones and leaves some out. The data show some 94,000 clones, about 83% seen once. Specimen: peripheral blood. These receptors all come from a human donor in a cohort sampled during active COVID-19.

As DNA, the CDR3 is TGTGCCAGCAGTTTCGCCTACGAGCAGTACTTC. This sequence encodes CASSFAYEQYF. The chain uses TRBV12-3 or TRBV12-4 and TRBJ2-7; no definite D call. The CDR3 is 11 amino acids. The ends were cut back, 3 bases at V and 2 bases at J, with 2 bases in the middle.

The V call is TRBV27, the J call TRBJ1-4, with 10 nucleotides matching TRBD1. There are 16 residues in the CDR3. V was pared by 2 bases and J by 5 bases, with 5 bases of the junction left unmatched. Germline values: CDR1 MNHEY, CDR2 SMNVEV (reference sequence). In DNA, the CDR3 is TGTGCCAGCAGTTTAGGACCGGGACAGGGGAATGAAAAACTGTTTTTT. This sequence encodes CASSLGPGQGNEKLFF.

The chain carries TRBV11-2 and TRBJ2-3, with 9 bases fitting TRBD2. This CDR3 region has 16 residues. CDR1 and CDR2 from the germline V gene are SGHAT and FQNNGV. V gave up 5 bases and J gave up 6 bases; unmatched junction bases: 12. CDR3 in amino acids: CASSQTSGPISDTQYF. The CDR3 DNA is TGTGCCAGCAGCCAGACTAGCGGCCCAATATCGGATACGCAGTATTTT.

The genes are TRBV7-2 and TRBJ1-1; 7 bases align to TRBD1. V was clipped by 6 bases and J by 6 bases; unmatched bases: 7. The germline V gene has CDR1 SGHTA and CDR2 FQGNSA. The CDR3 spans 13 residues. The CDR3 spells CASRITGDAEAFF. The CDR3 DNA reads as TGTGCCAGCAGAATTACAGGGGACGCTGAAGCTTTCTTT.

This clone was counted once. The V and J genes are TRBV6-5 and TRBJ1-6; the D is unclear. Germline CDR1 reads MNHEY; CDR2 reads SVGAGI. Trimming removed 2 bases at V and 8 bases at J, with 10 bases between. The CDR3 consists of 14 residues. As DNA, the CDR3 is TGTGCCAGCAGTTACCCCGGGAATTATTCACCCCTCCACTTT. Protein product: CASSYPGNYSPLHF.

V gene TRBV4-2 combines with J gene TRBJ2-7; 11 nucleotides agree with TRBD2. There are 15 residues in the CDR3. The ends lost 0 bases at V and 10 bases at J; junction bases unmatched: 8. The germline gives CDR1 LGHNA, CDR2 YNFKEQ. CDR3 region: CASSQDPASGGPQYF. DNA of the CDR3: TGTGCCAGCAGCCAAGACCCGGCTAGCGGGGGGCCACAGTACTTC.

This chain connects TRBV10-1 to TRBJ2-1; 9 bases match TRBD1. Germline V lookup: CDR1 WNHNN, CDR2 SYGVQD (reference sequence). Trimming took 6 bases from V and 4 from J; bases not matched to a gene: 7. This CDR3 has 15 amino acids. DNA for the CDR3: TGCGCCAGCAGCAGGACTGGACAGGGGTACAATGAGCAGTTCTTC. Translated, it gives CASSRTGQGYNEQFF.

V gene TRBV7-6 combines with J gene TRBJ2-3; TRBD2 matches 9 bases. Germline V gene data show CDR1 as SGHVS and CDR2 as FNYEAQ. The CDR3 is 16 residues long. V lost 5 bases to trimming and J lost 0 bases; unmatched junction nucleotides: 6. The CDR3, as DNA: TGTGCCAGCAGCATTAGCGGGGGACCTAGCACAGATACGCAGTATTTT. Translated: CASSISGGPSTDTQYF.

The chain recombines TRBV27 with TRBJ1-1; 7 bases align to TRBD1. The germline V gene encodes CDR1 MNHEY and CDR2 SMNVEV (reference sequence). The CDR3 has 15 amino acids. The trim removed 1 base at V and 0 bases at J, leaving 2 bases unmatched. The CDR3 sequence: CASSLLGGLNTEAFF. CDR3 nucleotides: TGTGCCAGCAGTTTATTAGGGGGCCTGAACACTGAAGCTTTCTTT.

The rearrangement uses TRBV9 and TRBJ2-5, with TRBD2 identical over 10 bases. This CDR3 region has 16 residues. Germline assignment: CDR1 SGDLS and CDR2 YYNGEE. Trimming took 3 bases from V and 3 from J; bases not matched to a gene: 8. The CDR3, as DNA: TGTGCCAGCAGCGGGGGAAGCGGGAGGGCCGAAGAGACCCAGTACTTC. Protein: CASSGGSGRAEETQYF.

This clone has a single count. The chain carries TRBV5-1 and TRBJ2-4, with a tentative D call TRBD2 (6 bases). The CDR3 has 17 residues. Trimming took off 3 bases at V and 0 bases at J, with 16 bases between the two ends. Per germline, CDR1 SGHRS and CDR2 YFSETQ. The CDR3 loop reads CASSYETWGLAKNIQYF. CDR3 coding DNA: TGCGCCAGCAGCTATGAGACTTGGGGACTAGCCAAAAACATTCAGTACTTC.

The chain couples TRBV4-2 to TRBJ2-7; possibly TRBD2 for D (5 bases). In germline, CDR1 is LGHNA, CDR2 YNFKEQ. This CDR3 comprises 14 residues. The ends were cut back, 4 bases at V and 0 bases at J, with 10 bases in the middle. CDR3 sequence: CASSPGSGSYEQYF. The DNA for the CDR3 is TGTGCCAGCAGCCCGGGGAGCGGCTCCTACGAGCAGTACTTC.